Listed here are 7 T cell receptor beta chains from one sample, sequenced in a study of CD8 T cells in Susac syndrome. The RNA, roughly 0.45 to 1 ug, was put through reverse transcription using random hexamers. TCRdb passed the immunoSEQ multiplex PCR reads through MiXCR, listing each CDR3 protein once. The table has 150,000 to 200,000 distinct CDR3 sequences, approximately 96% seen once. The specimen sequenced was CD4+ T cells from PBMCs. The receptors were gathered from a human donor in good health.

In DNA, the CDR3 is TGTGCCAGCAGCTTAGACGGGGAGGAGGCTGGCTACACCTTC. Translation: CASSLDGEEAGYTF. The J gene is TRBJ1-2, the V gene TRBV11-2, with D uncertain. CDR1 SGHAT and CDR2 FQNNGV come from the germline V gene. V lost 0 bases to trimming and J lost 7 bases, with 12 bases between them. The CDR3 length is 14 residues.

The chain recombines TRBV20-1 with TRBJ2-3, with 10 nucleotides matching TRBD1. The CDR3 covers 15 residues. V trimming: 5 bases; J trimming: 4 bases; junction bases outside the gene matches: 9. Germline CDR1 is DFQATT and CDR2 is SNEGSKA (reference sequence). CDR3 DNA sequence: TGCAGTGCTGGGCCGGGACAGGGGTTATCAGATACGCAGTATTTT. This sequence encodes CSAGPGQGLSDTQYF.

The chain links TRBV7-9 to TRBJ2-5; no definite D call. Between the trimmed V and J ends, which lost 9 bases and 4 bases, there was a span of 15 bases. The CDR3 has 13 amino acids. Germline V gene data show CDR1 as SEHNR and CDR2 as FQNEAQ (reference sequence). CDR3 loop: CASRLGRSETQYF. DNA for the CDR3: TGTGCCAGTAGATTAGGACGGTCAGAGACCCAGTACTTC.

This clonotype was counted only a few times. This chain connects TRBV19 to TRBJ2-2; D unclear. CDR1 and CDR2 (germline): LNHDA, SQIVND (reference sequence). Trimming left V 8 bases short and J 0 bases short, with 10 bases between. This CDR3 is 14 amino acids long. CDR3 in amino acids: CASSQRTNTGELFF. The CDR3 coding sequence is TGTGCCAGTTCCCAGAGGACGAACACCGGGGAGCTGTTTTTT.

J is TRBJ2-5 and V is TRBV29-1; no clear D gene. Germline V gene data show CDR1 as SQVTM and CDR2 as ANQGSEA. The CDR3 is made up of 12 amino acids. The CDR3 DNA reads TGCGCCACTTTCGGTGACCAAGAGACCCAGTACTTC. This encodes CATFGDQETQYF.

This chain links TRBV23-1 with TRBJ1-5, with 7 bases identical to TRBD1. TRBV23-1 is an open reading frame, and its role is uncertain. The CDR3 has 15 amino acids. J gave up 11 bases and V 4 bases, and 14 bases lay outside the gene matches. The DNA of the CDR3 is TGCGCCAGCAGTCCCGGTAGGGGGCGCCCCGGTACCCAGCATTTT. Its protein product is CASSPGRGRPGTQHF.

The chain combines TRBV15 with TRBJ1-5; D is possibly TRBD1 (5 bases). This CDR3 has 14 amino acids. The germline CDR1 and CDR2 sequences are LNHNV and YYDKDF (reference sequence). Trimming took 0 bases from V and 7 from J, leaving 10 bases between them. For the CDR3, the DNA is TGTGCCACCAGCAGAGACAGGGCCGGGCAGCCCCAGCATTTT. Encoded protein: CATSRDRAGQPQHF.